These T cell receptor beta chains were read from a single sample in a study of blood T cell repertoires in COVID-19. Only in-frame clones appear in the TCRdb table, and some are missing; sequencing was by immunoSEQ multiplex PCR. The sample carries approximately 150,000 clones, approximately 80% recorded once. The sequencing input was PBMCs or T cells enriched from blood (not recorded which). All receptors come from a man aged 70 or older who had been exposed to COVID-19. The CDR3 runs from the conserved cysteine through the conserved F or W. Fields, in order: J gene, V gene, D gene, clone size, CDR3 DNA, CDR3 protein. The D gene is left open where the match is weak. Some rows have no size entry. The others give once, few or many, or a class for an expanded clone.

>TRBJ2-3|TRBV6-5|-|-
TGTGCCAGCAGTCGCGGGGCAGGAGAAACAGATACGCAGTATTTT
CASSRGAGETDTQYF
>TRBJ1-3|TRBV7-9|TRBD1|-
TGTGCCAGCAGCTTAAGGACAGGCCCCTCTGGAAACACCATATATTTT
CASSLRTGPSGNTIYF
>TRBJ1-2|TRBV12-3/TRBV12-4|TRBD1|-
TGTGCCAGCAGGGGACAGGGAGAAGGGGGCTACACCTTC
CASRGQGEGGYTF
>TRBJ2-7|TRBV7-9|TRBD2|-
TGTGCCAGCAGCCCACGCCCCGCGCGGGGGGGATCCTACGAGCAGTACTTC
CASSPRPARGGSYEQYF
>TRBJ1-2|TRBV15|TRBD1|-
TGTGCCACCAGCGGACAGGTGGACTATGGCTACACCTTC
CATSGQVDYGYTF
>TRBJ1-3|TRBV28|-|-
TGTGCCAGCAGTCCGCCCACGCGATTTGGAAACACCATATATTTT
CASSPPTRFGNTIYF
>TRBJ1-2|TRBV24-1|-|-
TGTGCCACCAGTTCCACAGGGATTGAAGGCTATGGCTACACCTTC
CATSSTGIEGYGYTF
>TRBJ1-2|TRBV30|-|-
TGTGCCTGGAGTTCAAACGTGACCCCCCGGCGAGGCTATGGCTACACCTTC
CAWSSNVTPRRGYGYTF
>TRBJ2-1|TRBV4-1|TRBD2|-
TGCGCCAGCGCGGTAGCGGGATCCTACAATGAGCAGTTCTTC
CASAVAGSYNEQFF
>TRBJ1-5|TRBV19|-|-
TGTGCCAGTAGTCCGTCCGGAGGTAATCAGCCCCAGCATTTT
CASSPSGGNQPQHF
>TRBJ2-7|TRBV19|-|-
TGTGCCAGTAGTATATCCGGGTCCTACGAGCAGTACTTC
CASSISGSYEQYF
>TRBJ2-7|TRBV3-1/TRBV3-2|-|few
TGTGCCAGCAGCCCAACAGGGTCCGAGCAGTACTTC
CASSPTGSEQYF
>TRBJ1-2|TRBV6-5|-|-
TGTGCCAGCAGCGGGGAACACTATGGCTACACCTTC
CASSGEHYGYTF